This T cell receptor (beta chain) was sequenced in a study of cytomegalovirus exposure and HLA in healthy donors. The CDR3 is 17 residues long. The J segment lost 1 base and the V segment lost 4 bases, leaving 10 bases of the junction unmatched. The germline V gene encodes CDR1 SGHRS and CDR2 YFSETQ. The donors were healthy bone marrow donors. With respect to this clone: What it binds is not known.

Vbeta (60) and Jbeta (13) primers were used in the PCR. Sequencing was performed with immunoSEQ multiplex PCR; in TCRdb, only in-frame clones are kept and a portion is missing. The sample lists about 140,000 clones; approximately 80% were seen once. Study observations and caveats: Earlier analysis looked at TCR beta V segments, and most were productive about 90% or about 30% of the time. In a later analysis, TCR beta V- and J-gene trimming showed a link to a missense DCLRE1C variant.

The sequence was collected from a female donor in good health and CMV-seropositive. The chain has TRBV5-1 and TRBJ2-1, with 8 bases matching TRBD2. The specimen was PBMCs. DNA of the CDR3: TGCGCCAGCAGCCTTACGGGCACTAGCGGATCCTACAATGAGCAGTTCTTC. Residues: CASSLTGTSGSYNEQFF.